This T cell receptor (beta chain) comes out of a study of CD8 T cells in Susac syndrome. Looking at the study overall: When blood was drawn, patients with Susac syndrome were on intravenous immunoglobulin alone, on corticosteroids, or therapy-naive.

Reverse transcription used roughly 0.45 to 1 ug RNA and random hexamers. Across 54 Vbeta and 13 Jbeta, TCR beta CDR3 was amplified with immunoSEQ multiplex PCR. TCRdb redid the calling of the immunoSEQ multiplex PCR reads with MiXCR, one entry per CDR3 protein. The table shows over 140,000 distinct CDR3 sequences, with approximately 95% occurring only once. With respect to this clonotype: Its antigen is unidentified.

Regarding the study as a whole: In Susac syndrome, CD4+ T cell repertoires lacked any clonal expansion. The study's TCR sequencing and HLA analysis drew on a certain number of individuals. That number was acknowledged as relatively small.

The V end was cut by 5 bases, the J end by 4 bases, with 9 bases between. The CDR3 covers 12 residues. Germline V gene sequence: CDR1 LNHDA, CDR2 SQIVND (reference sequence). The J gene is TRBJ2-7, the V gene TRBV19; D unresolved. Source material: CD4+ T cells from PBMCs. The receptor comes from a human donor with Susac syndrome. The CDR3 loop is CASSPGVYEQYF. The CDR3 nucleotides read TGTGCCAGTAGTCCAGGCGTTTACGAGCAGTACTTC.